This record looks at one TCR beta chain sequence and its context. This record belongs to a study of T cell changes during pregnancy in multiple sclerosis. Repertoires were generated with immunoSEQ multiplex PCR, while TCRdb's copy carries only in-frame clones and drops some. The data show 69,000 or so clones, 85% to 95% seen once. The CDR3 is 15 amino acids. CDR1 is ENHRY and CDR2 is SYGVKD in the germline V gene. Trimming stripped 5 bases from V and 8 bases from J, with 21 bases between. The specimen comprised peripheral blood, sampled in the third trimester of pregnancy. This clonotype was obtained from a female donor in good health, enrolled as a control in a pregnancy study. V gene TRBV10-3 combines with J gene TRBJ1-2; D unclear. CDR3 nucleotides: TGTGCCATCAGTAGGGAGGCCCCGTGGGTGGAAGGCTACACCTTC. Translation: CAISREAPWVEGYTF.